This TCR beta chain comes out of a study of T cell responses to AZD1222 COVID-19 vaccine (dated by TCRdb to the early 2020s). For the study in its entirety: Because spike-specific TCR depth and breadth did not differ between the two schedules, AZD1222 recipients who got a second dose at roughly 4 weeks were pooled with those who got a second dose at roughly 12 weeks. A total of around 240 trial participants underwent TCR sequencing, of whom 200 to 220 had received two doses of AZD1222 and 26 had received two doses of the MenACWY control vaccine. Trial participants were enrolled by age into 18-55, 56-69 and 70-plus year subgroups, with about 150, 28 and 57 TCR-sequenced participants respectively. The investigation overall reported the following: Nearly half of unique spike-specific TCRs reportedly recognized epitopes outside regions mutated in the B.1.351 and B.1.1.7 variants. Conclusions about previously exposed vaccinees were limited because only a handful of AZD1222 recipients were SARS-CoV-2 seropositive at baseline. The vaccine-associated CD4 TCRs covered the entire spike protein, and the dominant responses fell in regions 160-218 and 743-854. Spike-specific TCR breadth and depth rose significantly after two AZD1222 doses compared with day 0 and with MenACWY recipients. The 56-69-year group was small, and its depth increase did not reach significance, likely because of low power. Most participants were white British and females outnumbered males, and the authors suggested that clonal diversity may have been underestimated. Because no day 14 peak-response samples were available, the repertoires could be characterized only after the peak T cell response.

The CDR3 regions of human TCRbeta chains were subjected to immunosequencing. The published analysis was carried out like this. Repertoire TCRs were matched against a reference library of SARS-CoV-2-specific TCRs generated with the MIRA antigen-specificity platform. Breadth meant the fraction of unique TCRs that were SARS-CoV-2-associated, whereas depth meant the fraction of total T cells that were SARS-CoV-2-associated. Using the MIRA data, each spike-specific TCR was mapped to the spike region that the TCR reacts to and placed in a CD4 or CD8 class. Log10-transformed breadth and depth values were compared by one-way ANOVA with Sidak's multiple comparisons tests. TCRdb retrieved this table from immuneACCESS and kept in-frame rearrangements only. Not all clones are present; in checked studies, unresolved V genes account for under half, and no reason is known for the remainder. The V and J calls and clone size come from that table; D and trimming were worked out from the DNA. Within this sample are 75,000 to 100,000 clones, with approximately 91% of them counted one time only. The ten largest clonotypes hold roughly 5.2% of the sample.

To note about this clone: Its antigen has not been determined. Base qualities are missing; no much larger clone stands one base away.

The time point label here, explained by the study, means: baseline before first vaccination. Vaccinee samples were obtained from the UK trials COV001 and COV002, which included a single-blind randomized controlled phase 2/3 trial of AZD1222 (ChAdOx1 nCoV-19) in healthy adults. Trial participant PBMC samples were collected at day 0 and day 28 after the second dose for TCRbeta chain sequencing. The germline V gene encodes CDR1 LNHNV and CDR2 YYDKDF (reference sequence). The cysteine opens and the phenylalanine closes a CDR3 of 11 amino acids. Solely the CDR3 DNA is kept, with 33 bases framed from the first base. The junction carries 4 bases between V and J, which are trimmed by 1 base and 10 bases respectively.

Recombination linked TRBV15 to TRBJ1-4; the D gene identity is not certain. The sequenced sample was peripheral blood, obtained on day 0 of AZD1222 vaccination. The source is an adult in good health. The CDR3 protein is CATSRVGKLFF. The DNA is as follows: TGTGCCACCAGCAGAGTCGGAAAACTGTTTTTT.